This T cell receptor beta chain was captured in a study of CD8 T cells in Susac syndrome. The RNA input was roughly 0.45 to 1 ug, and it was reverse transcribed with random hexamers. By means of immunoSEQ multiplex PCR, TCR beta CDR3 spanning 54 Vbeta and 13 Jbeta underwent amplification. TCRdb redid the calling of the immunoSEQ multiplex PCR reads with MiXCR, one entry per CDR3 protein. The data show some 200,000 distinct CDR3 sequences, nearly 95% seen once. From germline, CDR1 is SSHAT and CDR2 FNYEAQ (reference sequence). This CDR3 is built from 15 residues. Trimming shortened V by 3 bases and J by 3 bases, and 12 bases separated the two germline ends. The authors sequenced TCR beta from blood CD8+ and CD4+ T cells. The multiple sclerosis controls consisted of treatment-naive patients with relapsing-remitting disease, either stable or active.

The rearrangement links TRBV7-7 to TRBJ2-1; D uncertain. Sequencing input: CD4+ T cells from PBMCs. The clonotype originates from a human donor with multiple sclerosis. The CDR3, as DNA: TGTGCCAGCAGCTTGGGCGAAGGACGCTACAATGAGCAGTTCTTC. Protein: CASSLGEGRYNEQFF.